The clone carrying this T cell receptor (beta chain) has a count of ten or more. TCRdb re-called the 5' RACE reads through MiXCR, storing one row per CDR3 protein. This sample has roughly 500,000 distinct CDR3 sequences, with 15% to 20% found just once. The CDR3 has 14 amino acids. In germline, CDR1 is SGHRS, CDR2 YFSETQ. Trimming took 5 bases from V and 0 from J; bases not matched to a gene: 5. The sample originates from a study of T cells after yellow fever vaccination. This clonotype originated in a man aged 25-45 years who received the YFV17D yellow fever vaccine. The chain combines TRBV5-1 with TRBJ2-7; 7 nucleotides align to TRBD1. This specimen consisted of PBMCs, obtained 15 days after the yellow fever booster vaccination. CDR3 region: CASRVGQDSYEQYF. For the CDR3, the DNA is TGCGCCAGCAGGGTCGGACAGGACTCCTACGAGCAGTACTTC.